The rows below give T cell receptor beta chains drawn from one sample of a study of blood T cell repertoires in COVID-19. The data were produced by immunoSEQ multiplex PCR, yet TCRdb's version contains in-frame clones alone and is incomplete. The table records about 170,000 clones, approximately 82% of them present only once. Material: PBMCs or T cells enriched from blood (not recorded which). Every receptor here comes from a woman aged 50 to 65 who had recovered from COVID-19. The CDR3 runs from the conserved cysteine through the conserved F or W.

v_call,cdr3_aa
TRBV18,CASSDSQSSYNEQFF
TRBV28,CASSAGGYGTGELFF
TRBV15,CATSREAGAKGNQPQHF
TRBV19,CASTPYAGRILNTEAFF
TRBV9,CASSPGWGGEQFF
TRBV14,CASSQDSGPRGYTF
TRBV30,CAWTMSAETQYF
TRBV28,CASSPGLLEAFF
TRBV3-1/TRBV3-2,CASSQKPLGQRASGNTIYF
TRBV27,CASSTGGYGYTF
TRBV4-2,CASSQDQGNSRNQPQHF
TRBV11-3,CASSPHPWTSSTDTQYF
TRBV9,CASSPPYGESRWTEAFF
TRBV3-1/TRBV3-2,CASSPANTGELFF
TRBV29-1,CSVRDRGLVNTEAFF
TRBV30,CAWSAPGQGHVPQHF
TRBV3-1/TRBV3-2,CASSQDRRYNEQFF
TRBV6-2/TRBV6-3,CASSTPGLARDNEQFF
TRBV6-2/TRBV6-3,CASSYEREGTQYF
TRBV5-4,CASSYDRQNEKLFF
TRBV30,CAWSATSRGTDTQYF
TRBV3-1/TRBV3-2,CASSQDLGVYGYTF
TRBV24-1,CATSDPGGEQFF
TRBV6-5,CASSWSRDSPLHF
TRBV6-5,CASRDRSENTGELFF
TRBV28,CASSSERGGIYNEQFF
TRBV4-1,CASSHFDRGNPDTQYF
TRBV3-1/TRBV3-2,CASSQITSGYNEQFF
TRBV3-1/TRBV3-2,CASSQLTPGFLETQYF
TRBV30,CAWNPGGRAYEQFF
TRBV19,CASSIRQGQANEQFF
TRBV6-4,CASSEPAVGNTEAFF
TRBV5-1,CASSLQDSLNGYTF
TRBV19,CASSSWAGGMNTEAFF
TRBV7-8,CASSLGMRGTSTDTQYF
TRBV12-3/TRBV12-4,CASSLQGYGYTF
TRBV4-1,CASSQDHAGYETQYF
TRBV10-3,CAHQYLGGYTF
TRBV29-1,CSVERDSTNSYGYTF
TRBV2,CASAGSGTEAFF
TRBV3-1/TRBV3-2,CASRHRGDYGYTF
TRBV19,CASSIAGNSGNTIYF
TRBV5-6,CASSFPGTDTQYF
TRBV27,CASSRRTGTGNTIYF
TRBV7-2,CASSLVPGSSGNTIYF
TRBV7-9,CASSLQQEGTEAFF
TRBV28,CASSRPWAGNSPLHF
TRBV18,CASSGDRADYGYTF
TRBV6-5,CASKIAGVATEAFF
TRBV6-5,CASSYRRGGNQPQHF
TRBV11-1,CASSEGQRGTEAFF
TRBV30,CAWNQGASNSPLHF